This T cell receptor (beta chain) came from a study of cytomegalovirus exposure and HLA in healthy donors. Comments on this clone: Antigen: not known.

The study's findings and limits: TCR beta V- and J-gene trimming, according to a later analysis, was linked to a missense DCLRE1C variant. An analysis that came later showed most CMV-associated TCR beta chains appearing HLA-restricted. About 87% or about 30% of the time was how often most TCR beta V segments were productive, according to an earlier analysis.

Amplification used 60 Vbeta primers and 13 Jbeta primers. Only in-frame clones appear in the TCRdb table, and some are missing; sequencing was by immunoSEQ multiplex PCR. The sample has fewer than 150,000 clones, approximately 80% seen once; the top ten hold approximately 8.8%. The CDR3 loop spans 10 amino acids. Germline trimming cut 6 bases from V and 6 bases from J; bases unmatched to any gene: 1. Per germline, CDR1 SQVTM and CDR2 ANQGSEA. This chain connects TRBV29-1 to TRBJ1-2, with 7 bases lining up with TRBD1. The sample was PBMCs. The receptor was derived from a female donor in good health and CMV-seropositive. CDR3 sequence (DNA): TGCAGCGTGGGACAGAATGGCTACACCTTC. Protein: CSVGQNGYTF.